This TCR beta chain was retrieved from a study of T-cell memory formation after mild COVID-19. In the study overall: For the most part, TCR clusters were specific to one donor. Study-wide results and limits: Chiefly within CM and EM were the contracting CD4+ clones; CD8+ ones were within EMRA.

TCRdb passed the 5' RACE reads through MiXCR, listing each CDR3 protein once. The table records more than 120,000 distinct CDR3 sequences, roughly 21% of them present only once. To note about this clonotype: Its antigen is still unknown.

V lost 2 bases and J lost 5; bases outside the gene matches: 5. Per germline, CDR1 LGHDT and CDR2 YNNKEL (reference sequence). The CDR3 contains 14 residues. This TCR was recovered from an adult woman who had mild COVID-19 (a few samples of this study predate the infection). Cell type and time point are not known. The sample consisted of PBMCs or a T cell subset sorted from them (not recorded which). This sequence joins TRBV3-1 and TRBJ1-1, with 7 bases lining up with TRBD1. The CDR3 DNA is TGTGCCAGCAGCCAAATGCTACAGGGGACTGAAGCTTTCTTT. Its protein product is CASSQMLQGTEAFF.